The clone carrying this T cell receptor (beta chain) occurred a few times. TCRdb re-analysed the RT-PCR reads in MiXCR, keeping a single row per CDR3 protein. Here the sample spans 10,000 to 15,000 distinct CDR3 sequences, almost 25% being singletons. This specimen belongs to a study of patients and donors after allogeneic stem cell transplantation. The material sequenced was blood, either unsorted or a sorted T cell fraction (not recorded which). This sequence originates from a human donor who was either an allogeneic HSCT recipient or a stem cell or donor lymphocyte infusion donor (not recorded which). It is not recorded whose cells these are; they may come from a transplant donor.

The CDR3 DNA sequence: TGTGCCAGCAGCCATCCGACGGAGGCTGCGGGGGCCAACGTCCTGACTTTC. Its protein is CASSHPTEAAGANVLTF. The chain combines TRBV4-2 with TRBJ2-6; maybe TRBD2 (5 bases). Trimming took off 3 bases at V and 4 bases at J, with 16 bases between the two ends. This CDR3 spans 17 amino acids. Germline V gene lookup returns CDR1 LGHNA and CDR2 YNFKEQ.